These T cell receptor beta chains were read from a single sample in a study of brain T cells in children with intractable seizures. The table came from immunoSEQ multiplex PCR; TCRdb's copy has only in-frame clones and leaves some out. The data hold around 44,000 clones, with roughly 90% observed a single time. The specimen comprised peripheral blood, sampled at surgery. These TCRs come from a girl under 10 years old with tuberous sclerosis and intractable seizures. The CDR3 runs from the conserved cysteine through the conserved F or W. Fields, in order: clone size, J gene, V gene, D gene, CDR3 DNA, CDR3 protein. D genes are given only for firm matches. Clone sizes are given selectively: once, few, many, or a class where the clone is expanded.

>once|TRBJ1-2|TRBV30|TRBD1
TGTGCCTGTAGACAGGGTTCGGTCTATGGCTACACCTTC
CACRQGSVYGYTF
>once|TRBJ2-7|TRBV20-1|-
TGCAGTGCTAGAGGGGGCTACGAGCAGTACTTC
CSARGGYEQYF
>-|TRBJ2-5|TRBV27|TRBD2
TGTGCCAGCAGTTTTAGGGGCGGGGGGGCGAAGACCCAGTACTTC
CASSFRGGGAKTQYF
>few|TRBJ1-6|TRBV18|TRBD1
TGTGCCAGCTCACCACAGGGGGCGAATTCACCCCTCCACTTT
CASSPQGANSPLHF
>-|TRBJ2-5|TRBV2|TRBD2
TGTGCCAGCAGTGAGACTAGCGGAGAGACCCAGTACTTC
CASSETSGETQYF
>-|TRBJ1-1|TRBV19|-
TGTGCCAGTAGTATAATGTTGACGAACACTGAAGCTTTCTTT
CASSIMLTNTEAFF
>-|TRBJ1-2|TRBV30|TRBD1
TGTGCCTGGAGTGATAGACAGGGAAATGGCTACACCTTC
CAWSDRQGNGYTF
>-|TRBJ1-1|TRBV5-4|-
TGTGCCAGCAGCTTGTCTATCCCGGGAACTGAAGCTTTCTTT
CASSLSIPGTEAFF
>-|TRBJ2-1|TRBV6-1|TRBD2
TGTGCCAGCAGTGAATCCTTAGGGACTAGCGGGGGGGATCAGCAGTTCTTC
CASSESLGTSGGDQQFF
>-|TRBJ1-1|TRBV12-3/TRBV12-4|-
TGTGCCAGCAGTCCGACGGTCACTGAAGCTTTCTTT
CASSPTVTEAFF
>medium-sized|TRBJ1-1|TRBV28|TRBD1
TGTGCCAGCAGTAGAGACAGGGTAACTGAAGCTTTCTTT
CASSRDRVTEAFF
>-|TRBJ1-1|TRBV27|-
TGTGCCAGCAGTACTGTCCTCAGGGCTACTAACACTGAAGCTTTCTTT
CASSTVLRATNTEAFF
>-|TRBJ1-1|TRBV4-1|-
TGCGCCAGCAGCCAAGTTATTGGACAGACTAAACTTAATTCTGAAGCTTTCTTT
CASSQVIGQTKLNSEAFF
>-|TRBJ2-6|TRBV3-1/TRBV3-2|-
TGTGCCAGCAGCCAAGGAGGTTCCGGGGCCAACGTCCTGACTTTC
CASSQGGSGANVLTF
>-|TRBJ1-1|TRBV29-1|TRBD1
TGCAGCGTTTCCCGTGGACAGGGAAGTTGGAACACTGAAGCTTTCTTT
CSVSRGQGSWNTEAFF
>-|TRBJ2-1|TRBV19|TRBD2
TGTGCCAGCTGGCCGCGGGGGGCGCATGGGGACTACAATGAGCAGTTCTTC
CASWPRGAHGDYNEQFF
>-|TRBJ2-5|TRBV6-2/TRBV6-3|-
TGTGCCAGCAGTAAATCCGGGACTGGGAGTATCGCCCAGTACTTC
CASSKSGTGSIAQYF
>-|TRBJ2-5|TRBV30|TRBD2
TGTGCCTGGAACCTAGCGGGGGGGCCTGAAGAGACCCAGTACTTC
CAWNLAGGPEETQYF
>-|TRBJ1-1|TRBV11-2|-
TGTGCCAGCAGCCCGACAGATAACACTGAAGCTTTCTTT
CASSPTDNTEAFF
>-|TRBJ2-7|TRBV19|-
TGTGCCAGTCAGGACAGCACCAGCTCCTACGAGCAGTACTTC
CASQDSTSSYEQYF
>-|TRBJ1-1|TRBV2|-
TGTGCCAGCAGCGTAGATATGAACACTGAAGCTTTCTTT
CASSVDMNTEAFF
>-|TRBJ1-4|TRBV4-1|TRBD1
TGCGCCAGCAGCCAAACAGGGGGCTACACAACTAATGAAAAACTGTTTTTT
CASSQTGGYTTNEKLFF
>-|TRBJ1-5|TRBV5-4|-
TGTGCCAGCAGCTTGGGAGGCGGCAATCAGCCCCAGCATTTT
CASSLGGGNQPQHF
>-|TRBJ2-7|TRBV11-2|-
TGTGCCAGCAGCCCATTGAGGCCGGGACTTCTTTCCTACGAGCAGTACTTC
CASSPLRPGLLSYEQYF
>-|TRBJ1-1|TRBV24-1|-
TGTGCCACCGGAGGCCCCGACGGGCAAGCTTTCTTT
CATGGPDGQAFF
>-|TRBJ1-2|TRBV6-1|TRBD1
TGTGCCAGCAGTGATGCCGGGACAGGGAACTATGGCTACACCTTC
CASSDAGTGNYGYTF
>-|TRBJ1-1|TRBV10-3|TRBD1
TGTGCCATCAGTGAGGAGGACAGGGGTGAAGCTTTCTTT
CAISEEDRGEAFF
>-|TRBJ2-5|TRBV29-1|-
TGCAGCGTTGGTTTGGTCAATCAAGAGACCCAGTACTTC
CSVGLVNQETQYF
>-|TRBJ2-5|TRBV4-1|-
TGCGCCAGCCGGCGTTCCCCCGGGACCCACGGGGAGACCCAGTACTTC
CASRRSPGTHGETQYF
>-|TRBJ2-2|TRBV5-8|-
TGTGCCAGCAGCTTAGGGACCCCTTACACCGGGGAGCTGTTTTTT
CASSLGTPYTGELFF
>-|TRBJ2-1|TRBV7-6|-
TGTGCCAGCAGCTTAGATCCGGGTTCCTACAATGAGCAGTTCTTC
CASSLDPGSYNEQFF
>once|TRBJ2-5|TRBV5-1|TRBD1
TGCGCCAGCAGCGGGGGACAGCGGGAGACCCAGTACTTC
CASSGGQRETQYF
>-|TRBJ1-2|TRBV20-1|-
TGCAGTGCTAGAGATAACTATGGCTACACCTTC
CSARDNYGYTF
>-|TRBJ1-4|TRBV18|-
TGTGCCAGCTCACCCGGGTCCTTTGGCGAAAAACTGTTTTTT
CASSPGSFGEKLFF
>few|TRBJ1-2|TRBV5-1|TRBD1
TGCGCCAGCAGCTTGGCCGGAGGGGGCAGCTATGGCTACACCTTC
CASSLAGGGSYGYTF
>once|TRBJ1-2|TRBV12-5|-
TGTGCTAGTGGTTTGGTACTCGAGCGGGAGCTTAACTATGGCTACACCTTC
CASGLVLERELNYGYTF
>-|TRBJ2-5|TRBV10-3|-
TGTGCCATCAGTAGGAACAGCCAAGAGACCCAGTACTTC
CAISRNSQETQYF
>-|TRBJ2-7|TRBV6-2/TRBV6-3|TRBD1
TGTGCCAGCACTTATGGACAGGGGCTGATCCGGAGGTCCTACGAGCAGTACTTC
CASTYGQGLIRRSYEQYF
>-|TRBJ1-4|TRBV5-1|-
TGCGCCAGCAGCTTGGCGGCCAGAATCACTACTAATGAAAAACTGTTTTTT
CASSLAARITTNEKLFF
>-|TRBJ2-1|TRBV5-6|-
TGTGCCAGCAGCGACGGGACACAGCTTTCCTACAATGAGCAGTTCTTC
CASSDGTQLSYNEQFF
>-|TRBJ1-2|TRBV25-1|-
TGTGCCAGCAGTGAATGGGGTGAGGGGCGAGGAAGTGGCTACACCTTC
CASSEWGEGRGSGYTF